This TCR beta chain came from a study of cytomegalovirus exposure and HLA in healthy donors. Whole-study findings and limits: The authors excluded some V segments, including TRBV6-2 and TRBV6-3, as indistinguishable. Later analysis placed DRB1 highest and HLA-C lowest in TCR association rates, which differed by HLA locus.

Regarding this clone: The target antigen is unknown.

This CDR3 has 12 amino acids. Trimming left V 3 bases short and J 0 bases short, with 3 bases between. The germline CDR1 and CDR2 sequences are SGHNT and YYREEE (reference sequence). PCR used 60 Vbeta primers and 13 Jbeta primers. The protocol was immunoSEQ multiplex PCR, while the TCRdb copy is restricted to in-frame clones and leaves out a portion. The sample consists of about 140,000 clones, approximately 90% of them appearing once. Sequencing used PBMCs. This TCR derives from a woman in her 30s in good health and CMV-seronegative. The V call is TRBV5-4, the J call TRBJ1-2, with D hard to call. The CDR3 DNA reads as TGTGCCAGCAGCTCCACTAACTATGGCTACACCTTC. Residues: CASSSTNYGYTF. Full variable domain (rest looked up from reference TRBV5-4 and TRBJ1-2): ETGVTQSPTHLIKTRGQQVTLRCSSQSGHNTVSWYQQALGQGPQFIFQYYREEENGRGNFPPRFSGLQFPNYSSELNVNALELDDSALYLCASSSTNYGYTFGSGTRLTVV.